Shown below are 18 T cell receptor beta chains from a single sample sequenced in a study of blood T cell repertoires in COVID-19. Here immunoSEQ multiplex PCR was the method, and the copy in TCRdb shows in-frame clones only, minus some. The profile covers about 480,000 clones, with 85% to 90% appearing a single time and over 4% taken by the ten largest. Sequencing was carried out using peripheral blood. The receptors come from a woman aged 25 to 45 with acute or convalescent COVID-19.

This chain connects TRBV7-3 to TRBJ2-2; D might be TRBD2 (6 bases). Per germline, CDR1 SGHTA and CDR2 FQGTGA. The CDR3 runs to 15 residues. The V end was cut by 1 base, the J end by 1 base, with 7 bases between. DNA for the CDR3: TGTGCCAGCAGCTTAAGGCGGGGGAACACCGGGGAGCTGTTTTTT. This sequence encodes CASSLRRGNTGELFF.

This clone was seen once. J is TRBJ1-2 and V is TRBV20-1; 7 bases line up with TRBD1. The CDR3 is 13 amino acids. Germline V CDR1 and CDR2: DFQATT, SNEGSKA (reference sequence). V trimming: 3 bases; J trimming: 7 bases; junction bases outside the gene matches: 8. The CDR3 DNA reads TGCAGTGCTAGTCATAGGGGGCTTGGTGGCTACACCTTC. This sequence encodes CSASHRGLGGYTF.

V and J are TRBV29-1 and TRBJ2-3; the D gene is possibly TRBD2 (6 bases). Per the germline V gene, CDR1 is SQVTM and CDR2 is ANQGSEA. This CDR3 spans 14 amino acids. The V gene lost 4 bases and the J gene lost 4 bases, with 15 bases spanning the gap. The CDR3 coding sequence is TGCAGCGTTGCGCGGGACCCCAGGGCAGATACGCAGTATTTT. It translates to CSVARDPRADTQYF.

In its sample, this clone was seen once. Here the CDR3 DNA reads TGTGCCAGCAGCTTGGCCCATCGCCAGGGGGGCATGAACACTGAAGCTTTCTTT. It yields the protein CASSLAHRQGGMNTEAFF. The rearrangement links TRBV5-5 to TRBJ1-1, with 7 bases that match TRBD1. This CDR3 region has 18 residues. Losses at the gene ends were 0 bases for V and 0 bases for J; bases not matched to a gene: 11. Germline V CDR1 and CDR2: SGHKS, YYEKEE (reference sequence).

In its sample, this clone was seen once. This chain joins TRBV11-1 and TRBJ2-3; 7 bases line up with TRBD2. This CDR3 comprises 16 residues. Germline V CDR1 and CDR2: SGHAT, FQDESV (reference sequence). J lost 0 bases, V lost 2 bases, and 5 bases had no gene match. CDR3 nucleotide sequence: TGTGCCAGCAGCTTATTAAGCGGGACGAGCACAGATACGCAGTATTTT. It encodes CASSLLSGTSTDTQYF.

The rearrangement uses TRBV7-9 and TRBJ1-2; 7 bases are a match to TRBD1. The germline gives CDR1 SEHNR, CDR2 FQNEAQ (reference sequence). The V and J ends lost 1 base and 0 bases, in that order; junction bases with no gene match: 2. This CDR3 spans 15 amino acids. The CDR3 region has the DNA TGTGCCAGCAGCTTAGGGGACAGTTCTAACTATGGCTACACCTTC. Protein product: CASSLGDSSNYGYTF. Full variable domain (remainder filled in from reference TRBV7-9 and TRBJ1-2): DTGVSQNPRHKITKRGQNVTFRCDPISEHNRLYWYRQTLGQGPEFLTYFQNEAQLEKSRLLSDRFSAERPKGSFSTLEIQRTEQGDSAMYLCASSLGDSSNYGYTFGSGTRLTVV.

The V call is TRBV5-4, the J call TRBJ1-2, with D tentatively TRBD1 (6 bases). Trimming shortened V by 0 bases and J by 1 base, and 16 bases separated the two germline ends. There are 17 residues in the CDR3. The germline gives CDR1 SGHNT, CDR2 YYREEE (reference sequence). This CDR3 is CASSLGQGTLFNYGYTF. In nucleotides, the CDR3 is TGTGCCAGCAGCTTGGGGCAGGGGACACTCTTTAACTATGGCTACACCTTC.

The J gene is TRBJ1-2, the V gene TRBV9; 7 positions agree with TRBD1. CDR3 length: 13 amino acids. The ends lost 4 bases at V and 7 bases at J; junction bases unmatched: 7. Germline V lookup: CDR1 SGDLS, CDR2 YYNGEE. CDR3 sequence: CASSTTGFSGYTF. The CDR3 nucleotides read TGTGCCAGCAGCACGACAGGGTTTAGTGGCTACACCTTC.

The chain couples TRBV7-6 to TRBJ2-3; D may be TRBD2 (7 bases). CDR3 length: 14 amino acids. The germline V gene has CDR1 SGHVS and CDR2 FNYEAQ. With 5 bases removed from V and 8 bases from J, the gap between germline ends came to 17 bases. The CDR3 sequence is CASSGGGGEATQYF. In DNA form, the CDR3 reads TGTGCCAGCAGCGGCGGAGGGGGGGAGGCTACGCAGTATTTT.

The chain uses TRBV18 and TRBJ2-2; 8 bases line up with TRBD1. Germline CDR1 reads KGHSH; CDR2 reads LQKENI. Unmatched junction bases numbered 4, after V lost 2 bases and J lost 5 bases. The CDR3 has 15 amino acids. The CDR3 coding sequence is TGTGCCAGCTCACCAGGGACAGGCCGGACCGGGGAGCTGTTTTTT. It encodes CASSPGTGRTGELFF.

The chain uses TRBV29-1 and TRBJ2-7, with D possibly matching TRBD1 (6 bases). Trimming stripped 3 bases from V and 2 bases from J, with 11 bases between. There are 13 residues in the CDR3. Germline V gives CDR1 SQVTM, CDR2 ANQGSEA. The CDR3: CSVEVGGTYEQYF. The CDR3 DNA reads as TGCAGCGTTGAGGTAGGGGGAACCTACGAGCAGTACTTC.

The rearrangement joins TRBV9 to TRBJ2-2, with D maybe TRBD2 (5 bases). Germline lookup yields CDR1 SGDLS and CDR2 YYNGEE. The CDR3 length is 16 residues. Trimming shortened V by 0 bases and J by 4 bases, and 13 bases separated the two germline ends. DNA for the CDR3: TGTGCCAGCAGCGTAGGAGGGCGACCAATCACCGGGGAGCTGTTTTTT. This translates into CASSVGGRPITGELFF.

The chain joins TRBV4-1 to TRBJ1-4; D not certain. With 2 bases removed from V and 4 bases from J, the gap between germline ends came to 11 bases. The CDR3 spans 15 residues. Germline-derived CDR1 and CDR2 are MGHRA and YSYEKL. CDR3 amino acids: CASSQQTVFNEKLFF. As DNA, the CDR3 is TGCGCCAGCAGCCAACAAACAGTATTTAATGAAAAACTGTTTTTT.

V is TRBV2 and J is TRBJ1-6; the match to TRBD1 covers 7 bases. The CDR3 totals 15 residues. Germline CDR1 reads SNHLY; CDR2 reads FYNNEI. After removal of 5 bases from V and 9 bases from J, the junction contained 10 bases not matched to a gene. DNA of the CDR3: TGTGCCAGCAGTCAACTTCGGGACAGAAGTTCACCCCTCCACTTT. It yields the protein CASSQLRDRSSPLHF.

The chain has TRBV3-1 (or the pseudogene TRBV3-2) and TRBJ2-7, with D unresolved. V lost 3 bases and J 4 bases, leaving 10 bases between the germline ends. The CDR3 runs to 13 residues. Germline lookup yields CDR1 LGHDT and CDR2 YNNKEL (reference sequence). This chain's CDR3 is CASSHRDSYEQYF. The CDR3 DNA sequence: TGTGCCAGCAGCCATCGAGACTCGTACGAGCAGTACTTC.

The chain couples TRBV4-1 to TRBJ2-3; 12 nucleotides agree with TRBD2. This CDR3 comprises 17 residues. Germline V gene sequence: CDR1 MGHRA, CDR2 YSYEKL. The ends lost 5 bases at V and 2 bases at J; junction bases unmatched: 8. The DNA for the CDR3 is TGCGCCAGCAGCTGGTGGGCTAGCGGGGGGGACACAGATACGCAGTATTTT. Protein sequence: CASSWWASGGDTDTQYF.

The chain employs TRBV6-1 and TRBJ1-1, with D possibly being TRBD1 (5 bases). The V and J ends lost 6 bases and 8 bases respectively, with 13 bases between them. Germline assignment: CDR1 MNHNS and CDR2 SASEGT. The CDR3 has 12 amino acids. The CDR3 nucleotides are TGTGCCAGCAGCGCGACAGATAACGAAGCTTTCTTT. Amino acids: CASSATDNEAFF.

The rearrangement joins TRBV13 to TRBJ1-5; D is uncertain. V lost 0 bases, J lost 9 bases, and 15 bases lay in between. Germline V gene sequence: CDR1 PRHDT, CDR2 FYEKMQ (reference sequence). This CDR3 comprises 15 residues. CDR3 in DNA: TGTGCCAGCAGCTTAGGGCGGACGGCCGAGGGGCCCCAGCATTTT. It codes for CASSLGRTAEGPQHF.